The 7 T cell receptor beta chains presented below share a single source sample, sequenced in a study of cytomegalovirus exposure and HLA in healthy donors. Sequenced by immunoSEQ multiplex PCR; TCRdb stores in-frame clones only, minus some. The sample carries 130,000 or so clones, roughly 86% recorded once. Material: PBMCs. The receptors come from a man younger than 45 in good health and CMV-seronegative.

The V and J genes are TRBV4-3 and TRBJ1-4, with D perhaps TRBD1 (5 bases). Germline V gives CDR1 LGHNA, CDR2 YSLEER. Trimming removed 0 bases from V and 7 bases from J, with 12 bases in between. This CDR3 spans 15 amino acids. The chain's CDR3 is CASSQEGTYGEKLFF. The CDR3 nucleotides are TGCGCCAGCAGCCAAGAAGGGACTTACGGTGAAAAACTGTTTTTT.

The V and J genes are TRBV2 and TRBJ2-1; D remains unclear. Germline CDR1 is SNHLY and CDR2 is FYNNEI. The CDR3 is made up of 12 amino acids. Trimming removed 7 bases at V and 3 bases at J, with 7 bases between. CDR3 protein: CASNPGYNEQFF. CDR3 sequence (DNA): TGTGCCAGCAATCCGGGCTACAATGAGCAGTTCTTC.

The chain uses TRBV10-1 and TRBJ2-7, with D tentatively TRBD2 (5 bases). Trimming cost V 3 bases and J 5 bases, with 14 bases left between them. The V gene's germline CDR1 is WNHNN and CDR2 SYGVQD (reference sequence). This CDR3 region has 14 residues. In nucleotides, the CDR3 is TGCGCCAGCAGTGAAATAGGGAGCTGGGACGAGCAGTACTTC. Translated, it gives CASSEIGSWDEQYF.

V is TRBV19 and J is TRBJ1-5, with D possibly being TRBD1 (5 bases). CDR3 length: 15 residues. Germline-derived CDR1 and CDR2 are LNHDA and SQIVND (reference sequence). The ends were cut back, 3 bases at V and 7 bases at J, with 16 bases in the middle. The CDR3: CASSIGGGIGQPQHF. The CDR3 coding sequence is TGTGCCAGTAGTATCGGGGGGGGAATTGGCCAGCCCCAGCATTTT.

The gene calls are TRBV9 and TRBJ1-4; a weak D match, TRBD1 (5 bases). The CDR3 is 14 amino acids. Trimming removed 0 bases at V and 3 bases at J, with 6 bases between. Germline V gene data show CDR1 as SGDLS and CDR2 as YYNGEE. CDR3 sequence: CASSVGGANEKLFF. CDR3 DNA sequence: TGTGCCAGCAGCGTAGGGGGGGCTAATGAAAAACTGTTTTTT.

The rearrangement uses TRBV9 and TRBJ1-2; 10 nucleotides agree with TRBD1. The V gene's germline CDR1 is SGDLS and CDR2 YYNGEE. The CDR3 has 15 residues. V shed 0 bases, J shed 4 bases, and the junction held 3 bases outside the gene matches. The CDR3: CASSVARDRGYGYTF. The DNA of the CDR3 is TGTGCCAGCAGCGTAGCCCGGGACAGGGGCTATGGCTACACCTTC.

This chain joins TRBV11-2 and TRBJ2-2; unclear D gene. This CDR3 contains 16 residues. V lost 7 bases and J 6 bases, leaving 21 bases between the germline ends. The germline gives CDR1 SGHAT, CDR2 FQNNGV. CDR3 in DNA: TGTGCCAGCATCCGAACTATGACCCAAGTCTCCGGGGAGCTGTTTTTT. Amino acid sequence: CASIRTMTQVSGELFF.